This T cell receptor beta chain came from a study of blood T cell repertoires in COVID-19. This CDR3 is 15 amino acids long. Germline CDR1 reads SGHTA; CDR2 reads FQGNSA. Trimming shortened V by 5 bases and J by 1 base, and 12 bases separated the two germline ends. Sequencing was performed with immunoSEQ multiplex PCR; in TCRdb, only in-frame clones are kept and a portion is missing. In the table there are a few hundred thousand clones, just under 90% of which are singletons. This TCR was recovered from a woman aged 25 to 39 who had recovered from COVID-19. The V call is TRBV7-2, the J call TRBJ1-5; weak D call: TRBD1 (6 bases). The specimen sequenced was PBMCs or T cells enriched from blood (not recorded which). The CDR3 bases are TGTGCCAGCAGCCCGGGGGGGCAGAGCAATCAGCCCCAGCATTTT. This codes for CASSPGGQSNQPQHF.